Reported below is one T cell receptor beta chain. The germline CDR1 and CDR2 sequences are SGHRS and YFSETQ. The length of the CDR3 is 15 residues. After removal of 3 bases from V and 6 bases from J, the junction contained 5 bases not matched to a gene. The data were taken from a study of blood T cell repertoires in COVID-19. Overall study context: Collection of acute and convalescent COVID-19 samples took place in the United States, Italy and Spain. T cells, B-cell-depleted T cells, or PBMCs provided the cDNA or gDNA that served as material.

The authors' processing: By means of reference gene primer amplification, nucleated cell counts were estimated. The assay was immunoSEQ multiplex PCR, and TCRdb's table has in-frame clones only and misses some. The DNA gave D and trimming, while V, J and clone size come from that table. The sample includes 300,000 to 400,000 clones, about 88% seen only once; the top ten take under 8.5%. In Seattle, patients joined the study during active infection and were tracked longitudinally. Input material: peripheral blood. This receptor was obtained from a woman aged 60 to 75 with COVID-19, enrolled during active disease. The gene calls are TRBV5-1 and TRBJ2-7; the match to TRBD2 covers 14 bases. The CDR3 sequence: CASSSSGLAGVEQYF. The CDR3, as DNA: TGCGCCAGCAGCTCTTCGGGACTAGCGGGGGTCGAGCAGTACTTC.